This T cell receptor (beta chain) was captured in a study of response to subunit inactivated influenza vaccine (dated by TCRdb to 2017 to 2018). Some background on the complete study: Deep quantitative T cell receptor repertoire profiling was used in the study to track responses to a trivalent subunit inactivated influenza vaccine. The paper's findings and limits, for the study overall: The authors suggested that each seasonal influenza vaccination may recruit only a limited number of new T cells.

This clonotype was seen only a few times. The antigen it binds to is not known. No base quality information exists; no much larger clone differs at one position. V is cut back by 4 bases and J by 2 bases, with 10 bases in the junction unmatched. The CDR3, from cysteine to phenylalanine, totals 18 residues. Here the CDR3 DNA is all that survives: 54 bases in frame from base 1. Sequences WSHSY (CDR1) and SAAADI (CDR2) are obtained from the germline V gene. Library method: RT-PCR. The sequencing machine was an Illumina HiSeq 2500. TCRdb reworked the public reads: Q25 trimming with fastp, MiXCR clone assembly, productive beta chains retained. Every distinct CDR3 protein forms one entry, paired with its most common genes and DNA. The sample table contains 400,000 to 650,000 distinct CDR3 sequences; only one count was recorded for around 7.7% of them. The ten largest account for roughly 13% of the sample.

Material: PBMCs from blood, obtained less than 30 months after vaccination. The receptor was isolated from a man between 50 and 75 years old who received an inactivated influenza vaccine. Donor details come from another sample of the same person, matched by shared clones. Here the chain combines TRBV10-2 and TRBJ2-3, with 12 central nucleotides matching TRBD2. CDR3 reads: CASSGLAGDDVNTDTQYF. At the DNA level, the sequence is TGCGCCAGCAGTGGACTAGCGGGAGACGATGTTAACACAGATACGCAGTATTTT.